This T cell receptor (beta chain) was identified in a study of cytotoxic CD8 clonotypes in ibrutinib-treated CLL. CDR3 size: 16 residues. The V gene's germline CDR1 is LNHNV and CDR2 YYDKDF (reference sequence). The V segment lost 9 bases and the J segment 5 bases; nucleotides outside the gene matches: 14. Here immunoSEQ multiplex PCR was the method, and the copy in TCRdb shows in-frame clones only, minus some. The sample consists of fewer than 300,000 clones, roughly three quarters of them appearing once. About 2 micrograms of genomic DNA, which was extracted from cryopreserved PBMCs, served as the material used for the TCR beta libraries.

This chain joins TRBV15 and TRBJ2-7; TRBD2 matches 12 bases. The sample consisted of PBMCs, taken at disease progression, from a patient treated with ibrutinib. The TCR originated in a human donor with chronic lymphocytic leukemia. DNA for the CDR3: TGTGCCACGGCTCAGGGCCGACTAGCGGGAGCTGACGAGCAGTACTTC. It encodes CATAQGRLAGADEQYF.